A single sample is the source of the 19 T cell receptor beta chains below, sequenced in a study of cytomegalovirus exposure and HLA in healthy donors (dated by TCRdb to the late 2010s). The library was produced with the immunoSEQ multiplex PCR assay. The multiplex PCR relied on a mix of 60 forward primers for TCR Vbeta segments and 13 reverse primers for TCR Jbeta segments. Imported from immuneACCESS, the table was reduced by TCRdb to in-frame sequences with V and J called. These copies leave out some clones; in studies compared against another copy, an unresolved V gene accounts for under half, and the cause of the remainder is not known. The sample table contains about 130,000 clones; only one count was recorded for roughly four fifths of them. Of the sample, 0.95% to 1.5% is held by the ten largest clones. Sequenced sample: PBMCs. Receptors originate from a girl between 2 and 10 years old in good health and CMV-seronegative.

The rearrangement links TRBV12-1 to TRBJ1-2. TRBV12-1 is annotated as a pseudogene. This CDR3 comprises 14 residues. CDR3 loop: CASSFERAWGGYTF. CDR3 in DNA: TGTGCCAGCAGCTTTGAGCGGGCGTGGGGTGGCTACACCTTC.

V and J are TRBV4-1 and TRBJ2-7; D might be TRBD2 (6 bases). Trimming took 2 bases from V and 1 from J, leaving 9 bases between them. From germline, CDR1 is MGHRA and CDR2 YSYEKL. CDR3 length equals 14 residues. CDR3 amino acids: CASSQLTSSYEQYF. In DNA, the CDR3 is TGCGCCAGCAGCCAATTGACTAGTTCCTACGAGCAGTACTTC.

The V and J genes are TRBV2 and TRBJ2-1; weak D call: TRBD1 (6 bases). CDR3 length: 12 amino acids. V lost 3 bases and J 8 bases, leaving 8 bases between the germline ends. The germline V gene encodes CDR1 SNHLY and CDR2 FYNNEI. CDR3 DNA sequence: TGTGCCAGCAGTGATGGGGGCGATGAGCAGTTCTTC. It specifies CASSDGGDEQFF.

The chain combines TRBV27 with TRBJ1-4; D unclear. Between the trimmed V and J ends, which lost 3 bases and 5 bases, there was a span of 7 bases. This CDR3 region has 13 residues. Germline V CDR1 and CDR2: MNHEY, SMNVEV (reference sequence). Here the CDR3 DNA reads TGTGCCAGCAGTTTGGGCCAGAATGAAAAACTGTTTTTT. Translated: CASSLGQNEKLFF. Looking up the rest from reference TRBV27 and TRBJ1-4 gives the full variable domain: EAQVTQNPRYLITVTGKKLTVTCSQNMNHEYMSWYRQDPGLGLRQIYYSMNVEVTDKGDVPEGYKVSRKEKRNFPLILESPSPNQTSLYFCASSLGQNEKLFFGSGTQLSVL.

The chain uses TRBV7-2 and TRBJ2-2; 14 nucleotides align to TRBD2. Looked up from germline, CDR1 is SGHTA and CDR2 is FQGNSA. Unmatched junction bases numbered 9, after V lost 5 bases and J lost 7 bases. The CDR3 contains 17 residues. The CDR3 sequence is CASSQTSGGATGGELFF. CDR3 DNA sequence: TGTGCCAGCAGCCAGACTAGCGGGGGGGCCACAGGCGGGGAGCTGTTTTTT.

The chain is built from TRBV6-6 and TRBJ2-1, with 7 bases matching TRBD2. This CDR3 has 16 amino acids. V shed 2 bases, J shed 4 bases, and the junction held 8 bases outside the gene matches. Germline CDR1 is MNHNY and CDR2 is SVGAGI (reference sequence). In DNA form, the CDR3 reads TGTGCCAGCAGTTACCCTCCGGGGGAGGGGTACAATGAGCAGTTCTTC. It specifies CASSYPPGEGYNEQFF.

J is TRBJ1-1 and V is TRBV19; 7 bases map to TRBD1. Germline V gives CDR1 LNHDA, CDR2 SQIVND (reference sequence). The CDR3 is made up of 11 amino acids. The J segment lost 7 bases and the V segment lost 7 bases, leaving 3 bases of the junction unmatched. CDR3 DNA sequence: TGTGCCAGTACCCCAGGGGGTGAAGCTTTCTTT. Protein: CASTPGGEAFF.

This chain uses TRBV11-3 with TRBJ2-1; 11 bases agree with TRBD2. The V and J ends lost 4 bases and 7 bases, in that order; junction bases with no gene match: 12. The CDR3 covers 17 residues. CDR1 and CDR2 from the germline V gene are SGHNT and YENEEA. The CDR3 region is CASSSTPIAGGSNEQFF. The CDR3 nucleotides read TGTGCCAGCAGCTCTACCCCTATAGCGGGAGGGTCGAATGAGCAGTTCTTC.

The V and J genes are TRBV7-6 and TRBJ2-1; 9 bases are shared with TRBD2. Germline CDR1 is SGHVS and CDR2 is FNYEAQ. V lost 2 bases to trimming and J lost 8 bases; unmatched junction nucleotides: 10. The CDR3 loop spans 16 amino acids. The CDR3 reads CASSLSRGIAGDEQFF. Here the CDR3 DNA reads TGTGCCAGCAGCTTATCGAGGGGGATAGCGGGGGATGAGCAGTTCTTC. Filled out from reference TRBV7-6 and TRBJ2-1, the complete variable domain reads GAGVSQSPRYKVTKRGQDVALRCDPISGHVSLYWYRQALGQGPEFLTYFNYEAQQDKSGLPNDRFSAERPEGSISTLTIQRTEQRDSAMYRCASSLSRGIAGDEQFFGPGTRLTVL.

This clone was seen once. The chain employs TRBV9 and TRBJ2-1; possibly TRBD2 for D (6 bases). The germline V gene encodes CDR1 SGDLS and CDR2 YYNGEE. The CDR3 runs 17 residues. The germline V and J ends were trimmed by 0 bases and 2 bases, with 15 bases remaining between them. The CDR3, as DNA: TGTGCCAGCAGCGTAGCGTCAGGTCGGGGGACCTACAATGAGCAGTTCTTC. Residues: CASSVASGRGTYNEQFF.

The rearrangement joins TRBV7-8 to TRBJ2-3; a possible D gene is TRBD2 (5 bases). Germline V gives CDR1 SGHVS, CDR2 FQNEAQ. This CDR3 contains 16 residues. Between the trimmed V and J ends, which lost 3 bases and 0 bases, there was a span of 13 bases. The CDR3 reads CASSLREGSSTDTQYF. The CDR3 DNA sequence: TGTGCCAGCAGCTTGAGGGAAGGGTCGAGCACAGATACGCAGTATTTT.

V is TRBV5-6 and J is TRBJ2-4; weak D call: TRBD1 (5 bases). V gave up 1 base and J gave up 1 base, with 21 bases separating them. Germline V lookup: CDR1 SGHDT, CDR2 YYEEEE. CDR3 size: 19 residues. The CDR3 DNA is TGTGCCAGCAGCTTGCTTCCTTCTGGGGCGATAGGGGCCAAAAACATTCAGTACTTC. This translates into CASSLLPSGAIGAKNIQYF.

The rearrangement uses TRBV19 and TRBJ1-2; 7 bases fit TRBD1. The CDR3 sequence is 13 residues long. Trimming cost V 5 bases and J 2 bases; bases outside gene matches: 2. Germline V gene sequence: CDR1 LNHDA, CDR2 SQIVND (reference sequence). The CDR3 DNA reads TGTGCCAGTAGTTCCAGGGGGAACTATGGCTACACCTTC. Translated, it gives CASSSRGNYGYTF.

In its sample, this clone was seen a few times. The chain links TRBV28 to TRBJ2-7, with 8 nucleotides matching TRBD2. The CDR3 contains 18 residues. The J segment lost 2 bases and the V segment lost 6 bases, leaving 18 bases of the junction unmatched. CDR1 is MDHEN, CDR2 SYDVKM, per germline. The CDR3 nucleotides read TGTGCCAGCAGCCCCAGGATATTTTTTAGCGGGAATCCCTACGAGCAGTACTTC. Residues: CASSPRIFFSGNPYEQYF.

In its sample, this clone was seen once. The chain has TRBV5-1 and TRBJ2-7; no reliable D call. The CDR3 runs 12 residues. CDR1 is SGHRS, CDR2 YFSETQ, per germline. The ends were cut back, 0 bases at V and 3 bases at J, with 4 bases in the middle. This chain's CDR3 is CASSLDGYEQYF. CDR3 nucleotides: TGCGCCAGCAGCTTGGACGGCTACGAGCAGTACTTC.

This chain joins TRBV5-5 and TRBJ2-7; possible D gene TRBD1, 6 bases. This CDR3 spans 15 amino acids. V lost 2 bases to trimming and J lost 6 bases, with 18 bases between them. The germline V gene has CDR1 SGHKS and CDR2 YYEKEE (reference sequence). CDR3 residues: CASSLGQGIAIEQYF. CDR3 DNA sequence: TGTGCCAGCAGCTTAGGGCAGGGGATAGCTATCGAGCAGTACTTC.

J is TRBJ2-7 and V is TRBV28; D may be TRBD2 (6 bases). Germline lookup yields CDR1 MDHEN and CDR2 SYDVKM. V lost 5 bases, J lost 3 bases, and 14 bases lay in between. The CDR3 consists of 14 residues. This CDR3 reads CASSVTGLFYEQYF. CDR3 in DNA: TGTGCCAGCAGTGTGACGGGACTCTTCTACGAGCAGTACTTC.

The chain carries TRBV4-3 and TRBJ1-1; D gene uncertain. This CDR3 comprises 17 residues. V was trimmed by 0 bases and J by 0 bases, leaving 14 bases between them. Per the germline V gene, CDR1 is LGHNA and CDR2 is YSLEER. The CDR3, as DNA: TGCGCCAGCAGCCAAGATCGGGTTGGAGAGCTGAACACTGAAGCTTTCTTT. Amino acid sequence: CASSQDRVGELNTEAFF.

DNA of the CDR3: TGCGCCAGCAGCTTGGCCGGGGGACAGCAAGAGACCCAGTACTTC. Its protein product is CASSLAGGQQETQYF. The rearrangement uses TRBV5-1 and TRBJ2-5; D is perhaps TRBD1 (7 bases). Trimming removed 0 bases from V and 2 bases from J, with 11 bases in between. The CDR3 has 15 residues. The V gene's germline CDR1 is SGHRS and CDR2 YFSETQ. The full variable domain, with the rest looked up from reference TRBV5-1 and TRBJ2-5, is KAGVTQTPRYLIKTRGQQVTLSCSPISGHRSVSWYQQTPGQGLQFLFEYFSETQRNKGNFPGRFSGRQFSNSRSEMNVSTLELGDSALYLCASSLAGGQQETQYFGPGTRLLVL.